A selection of T cell receptor beta chains follows, all from one sample in a study of cytomegalovirus exposure and HLA in healthy donors. Using immunoSEQ multiplex PCR, the repertoire was profiled, and TCRdb retains in-frame clones only, with some absent. Of 110,000 to 150,000 clones listed, approximately 83% are singletons. The sequenced sample was PBMCs. All receptors derive from a woman in her 40s in good health and CMV-seronegative. Each CDR3 is given with its conserved first and last residue. The order of the fields is clone size, V gene, D gene, J gene, CDR3 DNA, CDR3 protein. The D gene is left open where the match is weak. Some rows mark clone size as missing; the rest say once, few, many or name a class of expanded clone.

clone size: -
V gene: TRBV4-1
D gene: -
J gene: TRBJ1-2
CDR3 DNA: TGCGCCAGCAGCCGGCCTGACAGGCTTGACTATGGCTACACCTTC
CDR3 protein: CASSRPDRLDYGYTF

clone size: -
V gene: TRBV2
D gene: TRBD1
J gene: TRBJ2-7
CDR3 DNA: TGTGCCAGCAGTGAGCAGGGGGTGCGGGAGCAGTACTTC
CDR3 protein: CASSEQGVREQYF

clone size: -
V gene: TRBV2
D gene: TRBD1
J gene: TRBJ1-5
CDR3 DNA: TGTGCCAGCAGCAGAACGGACAGGGAAGGGGATCAGCCCCAGCATTTT
CDR3 protein: CASSRTDREGDQPQHF

clone size: -
V gene: TRBV29-1
D gene: -
J gene: TRBJ2-5
CDR3 DNA: TGCAGCGTTGAATTCCCGGGAGAGGAGACCCAGTACTTC
CDR3 protein: CSVEFPGEETQYF

clone size: -
V gene: TRBV7-9
D gene: TRBD1
J gene: TRBJ1-1
CDR3 DNA: TGTGCCAGCAGCTTAACAGGGGCCACTTGGGAACAGGCTGAAGCTTTCTTT
CDR3 protein: CASSLTGATWEQAEAFF

clone size: -
V gene: TRBV9
D gene: -
J gene: TRBJ2-1
CDR3 DNA: TGTGCCAGCCGGGACGGGGGCTCCTACAATGAGCAGTTCTTC
CDR3 protein: CASRDGGSYNEQFF

clone size: -
V gene: TRBV29-1
D gene: TRBD2
J gene: TRBJ2-5
CDR3 DNA: TGCAGCGTCTCCATCGGTGGGGGGAGGGACCAGTACTTC
CDR3 protein: CSVSIGGGRDQYF

clone size: -
V gene: TRBV12-5
D gene: TRBD2
J gene: TRBJ2-1
CDR3 DNA: TGTGCTAGTGGTTCCGACGGGACTAGTTGGTACAATGAGCAGTTCTTC
CDR3 protein: CASGSDGTSWYNEQFF

clone size: -
V gene: TRBV5-1
D gene: -
J gene: TRBJ1-1
CDR3 DNA: TGCGCCAGCAGCGTCTCGGGGAACACTGAAGCTTTCTTT
CDR3 protein: CASSVSGNTEAFF

clone size: -
V gene: TRBV5-4
D gene: TRBD1
J gene: TRBJ1-4
CDR3 DNA: TGTGCCAGCGGACGGACAGGGAGTGAAAAACTGTTTTTT
CDR3 protein: CASGRTGSEKLFF

clone size: once
V gene: TRBV19
D gene: -
J gene: TRBJ1-4
CDR3 DNA: TGTGCCAGTAGTTTGGGAGGGAATGAAAAACTGTTTTTT
CDR3 protein: CASSLGGNEKLFF

clone size: -
V gene: TRBV4-1
D gene: -
J gene: TRBJ1-2
CDR3 DNA: TGCGCCAGCAGCCAAGACCCCAATTTGTATGGCTACACCTTC
CDR3 protein: CASSQDPNLYGYTF

clone size: -
V gene: TRBV7-9
D gene: TRBD1
J gene: TRBJ1-4
CDR3 DNA: TGTGCCAGCAGCCCCCGGACAGGGGGGTATAGTGGAGAAAAACTGTTTTTT
CDR3 protein: CASSPRTGGYSGEKLFF

clone size: -
V gene: TRBV7-2
D gene: -
J gene: TRBJ2-3
CDR3 DNA: TGTGCCAGCAGCGAATATACCCGACGCCAGCGGAGAGGGCAGGATACGCAGTATTTT
CDR3 protein: CASSEYTRRQRRGQDTQYF

clone size: -
V gene: TRBV5-1
D gene: -
J gene: TRBJ2-2
CDR3 DNA: TGCGCCAGCAGCGGAGGGGACAGCACGAACACCGGGGAGCTGTTTTTT
CDR3 protein: CASSGGDSTNTGELFF

clone size: -
V gene: TRBV6-1
D gene: TRBD1
J gene: TRBJ1-4
CDR3 DNA: TGTGCCAGCAGTAAAGTCACAGGGGTAGCTAATGAAAAACTGTTTTTT
CDR3 protein: CASSKVTGVANEKLFF

clone size: -
V gene: TRBV5-1
D gene: TRBD1
J gene: TRBJ2-3
CDR3 DNA: TGCGCCAGCAGCGCTACAGGGGGTTGGATGACAGATACGCAGTATTTT
CDR3 protein: CASSATGGWMTDTQYF

clone size: -
V gene: TRBV5-4
D gene: -
J gene: TRBJ1-1
CDR3 DNA: TGTGCCAGCAGCTTGGGACAGCGGAACACTGAAGCTTTCTTT
CDR3 protein: CASSLGQRNTEAFF

clone size: once
V gene: TRBV2
D gene: -
J gene: TRBJ1-3
CDR3 DNA: TGTGCCAGCAGTGAGGGCCAGCTTGGAAACACCATATATTTT
CDR3 protein: CASSEGQLGNTIYF

clone size: -
V gene: TRBV19
D gene: -
J gene: TRBJ1-1
CDR3 DNA: TGTGCCAGTAGTATAGTCCCCGCTCTTGAAGGCAGGAACAACACTGAAGCTTTCTTT
CDR3 protein: CASSIVPALEGRNNTEAFF

clone size: -
V gene: TRBV6-5
D gene: -
J gene: TRBJ1-5
CDR3 DNA: TGTGCCAGCAGGCGTTATAGCAATCAGCCCCAGCATTTT
CDR3 protein: CASRRYSNQPQHF

clone size: -
V gene: TRBV4-1
D gene: TRBD2
J gene: TRBJ2-2
CDR3 DNA: TGCGCCAGCAGCGGGCTCGCGGGGGCGAACACCGGGGAGCTGTTTTTT
CDR3 protein: CASSGLAGANTGELFF

clone size: -
V gene: TRBV5-1
D gene: TRBD1
J gene: TRBJ1-3
CDR3 DNA: TGCGCCAGCAGCTTGGGAGGGACAGATTTATCTGGAAACACCATATATTTT
CDR3 protein: CASSLGGTDLSGNTIYF

clone size: -
V gene: TRBV27
D gene: TRBD1
J gene: TRBJ1-2
CDR3 DNA: TGTGCCAGCAGTTTATCCTGGGACAGGGGTAGGAGAGTCGGTGGCTACACCTTC
CDR3 protein: CASSLSWDRGRRVGGYTF

clone size: -
V gene: TRBV7-9
D gene: -
J gene: TRBJ2-3
CDR3 DNA: TGTGCCAGCAGCTTAGGAGGGACAGATACGCAGTATTTT
CDR3 protein: CASSLGGTDTQYF

clone size: -
V gene: TRBV7-8
D gene: -
J gene: TRBJ2-5
CDR3 DNA: TGTGCCAGCAGCTTAGGGGGGACACCCTTGAAGGAGACCCAGTACTTC
CDR3 protein: CASSLGGTPLKETQYF

clone size: once
V gene: TRBV28
D gene: TRBD1
J gene: TRBJ2-2
CDR3 DNA: TGTGCCAGCAGCTCAACAGGGGGCCCTGACACCGGGGAGCTGTTTTTT
CDR3 protein: CASSSTGGPDTGELFF

clone size: -
V gene: TRBV9
D gene: TRBD1
J gene: TRBJ1-2
CDR3 DNA: TGTGCCAGCAGCGTAGAGGGGGCCTGGGGCGGCTACACCTTC
CDR3 protein: CASSVEGAWGGYTF

clone size: once
V gene: TRBV30
D gene: TRBD1
J gene: TRBJ1-2
CDR3 DNA: TGTGCCTGGTCTCAAATTAAGGGGGCGGGTGGCTACACCTTC
CDR3 protein: CAWSQIKGAGGYTF

clone size: -
V gene: TRBV19
D gene: TRBD1
J gene: TRBJ2-3
CDR3 DNA: TGTGCCAGTAGAACGGACAGGGTGGGGGATACGCAGTATTTT
CDR3 protein: CASRTDRVGDTQYF

clone size: -
V gene: TRBV7-6
D gene: -
J gene: TRBJ2-2
CDR3 DNA: TGTGCCAGCAGCTTAGGGACTACCAAAACCGGGGAGCTGTTTTTT
CDR3 protein: CASSLGTTKTGELFF

clone size: -
V gene: TRBV11-2
D gene: TRBD1
J gene: TRBJ1-5
CDR3 DNA: TGTGCCAGCAGCTCGGGACAGTTTCAATCAGCCCCCCAGCATTTT
CDR3 protein: CASSSGQFQSAPQHF

clone size: -
V gene: TRBV19
D gene: -
J gene: TRBJ2-7
CDR3 DNA: TGTGCCAGTAGCCGGACGGGACATTTCAGGGAGCAGTACTTC
CDR3 protein: CASSRTGHFREQYF

clone size: once
V gene: TRBV29-1
D gene: -
J gene: TRBJ1-3
CDR3 DNA: TGCAGCGTTGGGGCAGGGGTTGCAAACACCATATATTTT
CDR3 protein: CSVGAGVANTIYF

clone size: -
V gene: TRBV11-2
D gene: -
J gene: TRBJ2-3
CDR3 DNA: TGTGCCAGCAGCCCAGGGTATCTCGGCACAGATACGCAGTATTTT
CDR3 protein: CASSPGYLGTDTQYF

clone size: -
V gene: TRBV28
D gene: -
J gene: TRBJ1-4
CDR3 DNA: TGTGCCAGCAGCCTGAGCACGGCTAATGAAAAACTGTTTTTT
CDR3 protein: CASSLSTANEKLFF

clone size: once
V gene: TRBV21-1
D gene: -
J gene: TRBJ2-7
CDR3 DNA: TGTGCCAGCAGCTCGAGGCCTAGTGGACAGAAGAACAACTCCTACGAGCAGTACTTC
CDR3 protein: CASSSRPSGQKNNSYEQYF

clone size: -
V gene: TRBV6-5
D gene: -
J gene: TRBJ1-1
CDR3 DNA: TGTGCCAGCAGTTACTCGGGAGGGACTGAAGCTTTCTTT
CDR3 protein: CASSYSGGTEAFF

clone size: -
V gene: TRBV7-9
D gene: TRBD1
J gene: TRBJ2-1
CDR3 DNA: TGTGCCAGCCGAGACAGGGACTACAATGAGCAGTTCTTC
CDR3 protein: CASRDRDYNEQFF

clone size: -
V gene: TRBV15
D gene: -
J gene: TRBJ1-2
CDR3 DNA: TGTGCCACCAGCAGAGATTCGACTGATCTCTATGGCTACACCTTC
CDR3 protein: CATSRDSTDLYGYTF

clone size: -
V gene: TRBV28
D gene: TRBD1
J gene: TRBJ1-4
CDR3 DNA: TGTGCCAGCAGTTTGCGCTTAGACCGGGACAGACATGAAAAACTGTTTTTT
CDR3 protein: CASSLRLDRDRHEKLFF

clone size: few
V gene: TRBV6-1
D gene: -
J gene: TRBJ1-1
CDR3 DNA: TGTGCCAGCAGTGCTAACCTCCTCTCGGGCACTGAAGCTTTCTTT
CDR3 protein: CASSANLLSGTEAFF

clone size: -
V gene: TRBV5-1
D gene: -
J gene: TRBJ1-2
CDR3 DNA: TGCGCCAGCAGCAACAACCCAGGGACACAGAGGGGCTACACCTTC
CDR3 protein: CASSNNPGTQRGYTF

clone size: -
V gene: TRBV28
D gene: TRBD1
J gene: TRBJ1-2
CDR3 DNA: TGTGCCAGCAATGTCCCGGGACAGGGAAACTATGGCTACACCTTC
CDR3 protein: CASNVPGQGNYGYTF

clone size: -
V gene: TRBV2
D gene: -
J gene: TRBJ1-1
CDR3 DNA: TGTGCCAGCAGTGAGTCCCAGGTGAACACTGAAGCTTTCTTT
CDR3 protein: CASSESQVNTEAFF

clone size: once
V gene: TRBV10-3
D gene: -
J gene: TRBJ1-6
CDR3 DNA: TGTGCCACCTGTCGGAACAGGGACAATTCACCCCTCCACTTT
CDR3 protein: CATCRNRDNSPLHF

clone size: few
V gene: TRBV7-9
D gene: TRBD2
J gene: TRBJ2-7
CDR3 DNA: TGTGCCAGCGCTAGCGGGAGATACGAGCAGTACTTC
CDR3 protein: CASASGRYEQYF

clone size: -
V gene: TRBV25-1
D gene: -
J gene: TRBJ1-6
CDR3 DNA: TGTGCCAGCAGTGAATACGACTTCGGTTCACCCCTCCACTTT
CDR3 protein: CASSEYDFGSPLHF

clone size: few
V gene: TRBV15
D gene: TRBD1
J gene: TRBJ1-1
CDR3 DNA: TGTGCCACCAGCAGCGTAAACCGGCGACAGGGCAATGAAGCTTTCTTT
CDR3 protein: CATSSVNRRQGNEAFF

clone size: -
V gene: TRBV6-1
D gene: TRBD1
J gene: TRBJ1-1
CDR3 DNA: TGTGCCAGCAGTCTGAGACAGGGGGCGAACAGGGCTTTCTTT
CDR3 protein: CASSLRQGANRAFF

clone size: once
V gene: TRBV19
D gene: TRBD1
J gene: TRBJ2-7
CDR3 DNA: TGTGCCAGTAGTATGGGCAGGGGGTCGTACGAGCAGTACTTC
CDR3 protein: CASSMGRGSYEQYF

clone size: once
V gene: TRBV29-1
D gene: -
J gene: TRBJ2-5
CDR3 DNA: TGCAGCGTTGTAGGACAGTCGAGAGAGACCCAGTACTTC
CDR3 protein: CSVVGQSRETQYF

clone size: -
V gene: TRBV5-6
D gene: TRBD1
J gene: TRBJ1-2
CDR3 DNA: TGTGCCAGCAGCTCCCAAGGACAGGGCTGGCACTATGGCTACACCTTC
CDR3 protein: CASSSQGQGWHYGYTF